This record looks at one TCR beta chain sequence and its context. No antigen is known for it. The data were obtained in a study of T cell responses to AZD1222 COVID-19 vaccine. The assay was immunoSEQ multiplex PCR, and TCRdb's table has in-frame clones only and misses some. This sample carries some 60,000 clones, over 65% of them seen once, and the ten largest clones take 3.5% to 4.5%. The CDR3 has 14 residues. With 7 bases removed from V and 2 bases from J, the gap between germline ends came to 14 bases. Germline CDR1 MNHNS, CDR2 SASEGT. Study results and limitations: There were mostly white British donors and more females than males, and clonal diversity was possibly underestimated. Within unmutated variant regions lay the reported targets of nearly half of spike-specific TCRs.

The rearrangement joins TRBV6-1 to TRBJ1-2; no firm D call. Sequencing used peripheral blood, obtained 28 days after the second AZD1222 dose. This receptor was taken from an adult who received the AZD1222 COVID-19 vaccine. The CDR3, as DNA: TGTGCCAGCATTGCAAATCCTGGCAACTATGGCTACACCTTC. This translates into CASIANPGNYGYTF.